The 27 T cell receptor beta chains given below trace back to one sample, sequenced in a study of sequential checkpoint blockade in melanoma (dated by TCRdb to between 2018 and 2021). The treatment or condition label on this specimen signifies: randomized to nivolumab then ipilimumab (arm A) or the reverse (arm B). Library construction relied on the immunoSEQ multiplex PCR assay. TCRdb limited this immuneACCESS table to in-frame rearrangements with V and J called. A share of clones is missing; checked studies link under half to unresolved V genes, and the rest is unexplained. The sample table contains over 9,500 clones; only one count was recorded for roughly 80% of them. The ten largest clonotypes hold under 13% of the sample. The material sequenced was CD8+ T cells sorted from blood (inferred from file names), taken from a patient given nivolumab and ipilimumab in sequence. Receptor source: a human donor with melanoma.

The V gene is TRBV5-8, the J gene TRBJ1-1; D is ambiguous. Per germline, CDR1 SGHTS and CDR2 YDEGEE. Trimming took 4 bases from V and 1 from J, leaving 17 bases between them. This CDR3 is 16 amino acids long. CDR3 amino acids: CASSKEATPWNTEAFF. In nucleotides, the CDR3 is TGTGCCAGCAGCAAAGAGGCTACGCCCTGGAACACTGAAGCTTTCTTT.

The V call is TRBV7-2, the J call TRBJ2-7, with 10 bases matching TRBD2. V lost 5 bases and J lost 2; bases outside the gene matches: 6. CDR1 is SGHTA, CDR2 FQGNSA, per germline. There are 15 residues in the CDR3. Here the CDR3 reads CASSAGLAGAYEQYF. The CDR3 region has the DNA TGTGCCAGCAGCGCGGGGCTAGCGGGAGCCTACGAGCAGTACTTC. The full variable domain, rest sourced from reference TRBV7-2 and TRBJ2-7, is GAGVSQSPSNKVTEKGKDVELRCDPISGHTALYWYRQSLGQGLEFLIYFQGNSAPDKSGLPSDRFSAERTGGSVSTLTIQRTQQEDSAVYLCASSAGLAGAYEQYFGPGTRLTVT.

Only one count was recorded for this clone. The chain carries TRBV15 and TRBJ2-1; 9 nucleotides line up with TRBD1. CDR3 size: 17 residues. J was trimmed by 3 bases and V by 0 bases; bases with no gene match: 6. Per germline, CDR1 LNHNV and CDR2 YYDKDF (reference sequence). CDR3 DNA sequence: TGTGCCACCAGCAGAGATCGCTCGACAGGGGGCTACAATGAGCAGTTCTTC. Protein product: CATSRDRSTGGYNEQFF. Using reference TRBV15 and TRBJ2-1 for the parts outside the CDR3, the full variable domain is DAMVIQNPRYQVTQFGKPVTLSCSQTLNHNVMYWYQQKSSQAPKLLFHYYDKDFNNEADTPDNFQSRRPNTSFCFLDIRSPGLGDTAMYLCATSRDRSTGGYNEQFFGPGTRLTVL.

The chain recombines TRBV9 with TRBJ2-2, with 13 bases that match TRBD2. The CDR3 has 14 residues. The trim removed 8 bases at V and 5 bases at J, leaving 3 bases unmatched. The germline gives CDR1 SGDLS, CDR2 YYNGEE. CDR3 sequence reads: CASQTSGRTGELFF. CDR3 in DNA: TGTGCCAGTCAGACTAGCGGGAGGACCGGGGAGCTGTTTTTT.

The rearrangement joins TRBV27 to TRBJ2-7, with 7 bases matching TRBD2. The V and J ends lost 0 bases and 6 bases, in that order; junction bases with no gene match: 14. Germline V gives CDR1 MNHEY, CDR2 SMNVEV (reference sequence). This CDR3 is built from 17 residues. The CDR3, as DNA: TGTGCCAGCAGTTTATCGTCCCCGGGAGGCCCCCGGGGCGAGCAGTACTTC. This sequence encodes CASSLSSPGGPRGEQYF.

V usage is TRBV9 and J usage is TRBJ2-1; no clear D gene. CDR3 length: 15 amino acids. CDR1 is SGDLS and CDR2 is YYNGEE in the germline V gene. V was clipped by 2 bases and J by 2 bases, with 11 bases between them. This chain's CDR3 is CASSVEAATYNEQFF. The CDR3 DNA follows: TGTGCCAGCAGCGTCGAGGCGGCTACCTACAATGAGCAGTTCTTC.

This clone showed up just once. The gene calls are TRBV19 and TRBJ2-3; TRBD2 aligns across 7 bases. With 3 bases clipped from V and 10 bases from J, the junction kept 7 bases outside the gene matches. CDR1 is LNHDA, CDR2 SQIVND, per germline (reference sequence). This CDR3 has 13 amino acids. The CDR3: CASSIGSAGAQYF. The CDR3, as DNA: TGTGCCAGTAGTATTGGCTCGGCGGGGGCGCAGTATTTT.

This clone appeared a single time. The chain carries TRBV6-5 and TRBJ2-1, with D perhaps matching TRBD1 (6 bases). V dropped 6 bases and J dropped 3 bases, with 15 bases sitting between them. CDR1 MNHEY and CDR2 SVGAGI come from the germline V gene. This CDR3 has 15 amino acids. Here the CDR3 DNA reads TGTGCCAGCAGGCTCGGAACAGGGAGCTACAATGAGCAGTTCTTC. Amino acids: CASRLGTGSYNEQFF.

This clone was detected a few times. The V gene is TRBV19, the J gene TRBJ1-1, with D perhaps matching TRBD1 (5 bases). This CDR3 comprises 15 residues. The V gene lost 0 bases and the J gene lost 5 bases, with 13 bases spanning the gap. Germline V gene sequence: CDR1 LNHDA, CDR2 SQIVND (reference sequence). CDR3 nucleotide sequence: TGTGCCAGTAGTATAGATCCGGAGGGGTGGACTGAAGCTTTCTTT. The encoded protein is CASSIDPEGWTEAFF.

The CDR3 sequence is CAISDQIGSEIPTYEQYF. The CDR3 DNA is TGTGCCATCAGTGACCAAATAGGTAGCGAGATCCCGACCTACGAGCAGTACTTC. The chain couples TRBV10-3 to TRBJ2-7; tentative D call: TRBD2 (5 bases). This CDR3 is built from 18 residues. The V end lost 3 bases, the J end lost 2 bases, and 23 bases lay between the germline ends. Germline V CDR1 and CDR2: ENHRY, SYGVKD.

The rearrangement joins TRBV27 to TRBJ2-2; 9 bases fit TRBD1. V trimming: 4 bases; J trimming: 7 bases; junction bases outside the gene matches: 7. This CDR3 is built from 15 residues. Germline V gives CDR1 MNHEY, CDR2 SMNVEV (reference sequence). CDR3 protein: CASSSTGGAGGELFF. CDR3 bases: TGTGCCAGCAGTTCTACAGGGGGCGCGGGCGGGGAGCTGTTTTTT.

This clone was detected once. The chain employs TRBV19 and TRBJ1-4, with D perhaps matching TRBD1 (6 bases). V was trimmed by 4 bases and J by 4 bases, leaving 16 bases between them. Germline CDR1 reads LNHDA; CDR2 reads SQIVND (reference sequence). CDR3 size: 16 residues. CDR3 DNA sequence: TGTGCCAGTAGTAGCTTGGGGGCGCCGGTTAATGAAAAACTGTTTTTT. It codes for CASSSLGAPVNEKLFF. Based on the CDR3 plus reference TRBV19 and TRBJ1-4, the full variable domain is DGGITQSPKYLFRKEGQNVTLSCEQNLNHDAMYWYRQDPGQGLRLIYYSQIVNDFQKGDIAEGYSVSREKKESFPLTVTSAQKNPTAFYLCASSSLGAPVNEKLFFGSGTQLSVL.

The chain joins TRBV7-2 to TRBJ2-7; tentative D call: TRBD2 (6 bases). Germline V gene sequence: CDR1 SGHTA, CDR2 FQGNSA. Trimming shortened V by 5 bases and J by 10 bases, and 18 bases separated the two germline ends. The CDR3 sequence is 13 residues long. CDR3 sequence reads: CASSPGTSYLQYF. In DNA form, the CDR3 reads TGTGCCAGCAGCCCCGGGACTTCCTACCTTCAGTACTTC.

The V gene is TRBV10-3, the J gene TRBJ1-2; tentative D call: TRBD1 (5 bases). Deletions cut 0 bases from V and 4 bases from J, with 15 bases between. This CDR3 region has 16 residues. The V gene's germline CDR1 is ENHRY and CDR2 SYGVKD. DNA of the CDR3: TGTGCCATCAGTGAGTCCGGGACGGGGAGGGGCTATGGCTACACCTTC. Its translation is CAISESGTGRGYGYTF.

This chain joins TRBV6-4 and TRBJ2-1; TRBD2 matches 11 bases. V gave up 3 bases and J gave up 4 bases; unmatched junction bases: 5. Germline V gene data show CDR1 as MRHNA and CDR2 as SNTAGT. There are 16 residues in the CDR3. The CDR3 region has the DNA TGTGCCAGCAGTGAGACTAGCGGGAAGGGATACAATGAGCAGTTCTTC. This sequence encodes CASSETSGKGYNEQFF.

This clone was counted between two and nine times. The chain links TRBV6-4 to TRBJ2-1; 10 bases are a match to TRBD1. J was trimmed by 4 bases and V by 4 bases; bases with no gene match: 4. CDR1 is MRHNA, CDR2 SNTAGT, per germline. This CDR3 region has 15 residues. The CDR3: CASSAGTGEYNEQFF. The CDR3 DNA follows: TGTGCCAGCAGTGCTGGGACAGGGGAATACAATGAGCAGTTCTTC.

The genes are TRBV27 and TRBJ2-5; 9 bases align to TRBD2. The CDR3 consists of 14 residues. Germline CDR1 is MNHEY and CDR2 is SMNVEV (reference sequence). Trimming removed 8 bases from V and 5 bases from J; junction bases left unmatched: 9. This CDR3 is CASARGAGGETQYF. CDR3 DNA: TGTGCCAGCGCCCGGGGTGCGGGAGGGGAGACCCAGTACTTC.

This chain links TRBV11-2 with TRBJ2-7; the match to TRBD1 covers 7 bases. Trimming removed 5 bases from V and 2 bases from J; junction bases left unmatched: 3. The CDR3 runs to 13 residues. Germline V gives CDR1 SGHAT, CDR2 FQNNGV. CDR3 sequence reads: CASSHGTAYEQYF. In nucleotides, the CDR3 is TGTGCCAGCAGCCATGGGACAGCCTACGAGCAGTACTTC. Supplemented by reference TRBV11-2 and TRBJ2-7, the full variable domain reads EAGVAQSPRYKIIEKRQSVAFWCNPISGHATLYWYQQILGQGPKLLIQFQNNGVVDDSQLPKDRFSAERLKGVDSTLKIQPAKLEDSAVYLCASSHGTAYEQYFGPGTRLTVT.

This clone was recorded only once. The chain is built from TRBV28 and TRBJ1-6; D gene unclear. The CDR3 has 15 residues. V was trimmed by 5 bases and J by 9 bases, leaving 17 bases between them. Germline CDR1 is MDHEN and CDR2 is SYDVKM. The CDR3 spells CASSPRTAFGSPLHF. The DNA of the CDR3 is TGTGCCAGCAGTCCACGTACAGCCTTTGGTTCACCCCTCCACTTT.

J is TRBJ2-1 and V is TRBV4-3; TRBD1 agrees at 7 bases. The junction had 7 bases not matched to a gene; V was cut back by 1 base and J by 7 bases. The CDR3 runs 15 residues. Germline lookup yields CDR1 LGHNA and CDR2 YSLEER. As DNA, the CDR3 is TGCGCCAGCAGCCAAGGAGGGGGACAGAATAATGAGCAGTTCTTC. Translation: CASSQGGGQNNEQFF.

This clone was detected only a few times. The CDR3, as DNA: TGTGCCAGCCACTTTAGCTCTGGAAACACCATATATTTT. This encodes CASHFSSGNTIYF. The V gene is TRBV19, the J gene TRBJ1-3; D gene unclear. CDR1 LNHDA and CDR2 SQIVND come from the germline V gene (reference sequence). CDR3 length: 13 residues. The V end was cut by 9 bases, the J end by 0 bases, with 9 bases between.

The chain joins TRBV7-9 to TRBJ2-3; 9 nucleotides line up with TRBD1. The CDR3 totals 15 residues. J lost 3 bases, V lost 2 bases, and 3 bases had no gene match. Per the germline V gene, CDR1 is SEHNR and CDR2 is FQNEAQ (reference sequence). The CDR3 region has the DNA TGTGCCAGCAGCTTATGGACAGGGGAGACAGATACGCAGTATTTT. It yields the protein CASSLWTGETDTQYF.

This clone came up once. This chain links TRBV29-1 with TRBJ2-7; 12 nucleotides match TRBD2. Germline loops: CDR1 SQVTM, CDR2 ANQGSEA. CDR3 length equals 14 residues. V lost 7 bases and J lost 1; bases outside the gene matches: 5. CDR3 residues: CSAVLAGGSYEQYF. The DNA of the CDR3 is TGCAGCGCTGTTCTAGCGGGAGGGTCCTACGAGCAGTACTTC.

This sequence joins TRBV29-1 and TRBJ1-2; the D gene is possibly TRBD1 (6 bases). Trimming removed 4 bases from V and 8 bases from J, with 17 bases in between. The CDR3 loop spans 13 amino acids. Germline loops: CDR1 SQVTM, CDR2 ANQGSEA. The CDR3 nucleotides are TGCAGCGTTGTCGGGGACATCACGGACGGCTACACCTTC. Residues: CSVVGDITDGYTF.

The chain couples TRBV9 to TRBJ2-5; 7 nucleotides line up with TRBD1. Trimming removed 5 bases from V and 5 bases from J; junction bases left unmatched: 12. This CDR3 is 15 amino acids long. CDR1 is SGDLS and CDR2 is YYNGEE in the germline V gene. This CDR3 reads CASSSGGQVVETQYF. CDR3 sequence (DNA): TGTGCCAGCAGTTCTGGAGGACAGGTAGTGGAGACCCAGTACTTC.

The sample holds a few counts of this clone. CDR3 residues: CAISESNRDRVYNEQFF. DNA for the CDR3: TGTGCCATCAGTGAGTCGAACCGGGACAGGGTTTACAATGAGCAGTTCTTC. The gene calls are TRBV10-3 and TRBJ2-1; 9 bases map to TRBD1. The CDR3 sequence is 17 residues long. Germline loops: CDR1 ENHRY, CDR2 SYGVKD. V gave up 0 bases and J gave up 4 bases; unmatched junction bases: 7.

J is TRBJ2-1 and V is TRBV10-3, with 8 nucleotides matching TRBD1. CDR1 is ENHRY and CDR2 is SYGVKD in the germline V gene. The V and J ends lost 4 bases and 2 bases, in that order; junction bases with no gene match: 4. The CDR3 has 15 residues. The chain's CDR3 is CAISAKGQAYNEQFF. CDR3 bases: TGTGCCATCAGTGCCAAGGGACAGGCCTACAATGAGCAGTTCTTC.